What follows are 30 T cell receptor beta chains derived from one specimen sequenced in a study of cytomegalovirus exposure and HLA in healthy donors (dated by TCRdb to about 2017). Library prep was done by the immunoSEQ multiplex PCR assay. The multiplex PCR relied on a mix of 60 forward primers for TCR Vbeta segments and 13 reverse primers for TCR Jbeta segments. Held by TCRdb, this immuneACCESS table contains in-frame sequences only and omits some clones. Under half of the omission traces to an unresolved V gene where checked; the cause of the rest is unknown. The sample contains around 240,000 clones, 82% of them found a single time. The ten biggest clones cover 5.4% of the sample. Sequenced material: PBMCs. The receptors stem from a woman between 40 and 55 years old in good health and CMV-seropositive.

V usage is TRBV19 and J usage is TRBJ2-5; 13 nucleotides align to TRBD2. Per the germline V gene, CDR1 is LNHDA and CDR2 is SQIVND (reference sequence). V lost 5 bases to trimming and J lost 11 bases; unmatched junction nucleotides: 8. The CDR3 runs to 14 residues. The DNA of the CDR3 is TGTGCCAGTAGTTGGACTAGCGGGAGTGGGGAGCAGTACTTC. Encoded protein: CASSWTSGSGEQYF.

This chain links TRBV19 with TRBJ2-1; 10 positions match TRBD1. The V gene end was trimmed by 6 bases and the J gene end by 9 bases; junction bases not matched to a gene: 8. The CDR3 loop spans 14 amino acids. Germline V gene sequence: CDR1 LNHDA, CDR2 SQIVND (reference sequence). The CDR3 DNA reads TGTGCCAGTAGCCCCCGGGACAGGGGAGTTGAGCAGTTCTTC. It yields the protein CASSPRDRGVEQFF. Drawing the rest from reference TRBV19 and TRBJ2-1, the complete variable domain is DGGITQSPKYLFRKEGQNVTLSCEQNLNHDAMYWYRQDPGQGLRLIYYSQIVNDFQKGDIAEGYSVSREKKESFPLTVTSAQKNPTAFYLCASSPRDRGVEQFFGPGTRLTVL.

This chain connects TRBV4-2 to TRBJ2-7, with 9 bases that match TRBD1. V lost 4 bases to trimming and J lost 2 bases; unmatched junction nucleotides: 6. The CDR3 is 15 amino acids. Germline CDR1 and CDR2: LGHNA and YNFKEQ. In nucleotides, the CDR3 is TGTGCCAGCAGCCTCCCGGGACAGGGCACCTACGAGCAGTACTTC. It encodes CASSLPGQGTYEQYF.

This chain connects TRBV7-3 to TRBJ2-5; possibly TRBD2 for D (5 bases). The V gene lost 5 bases and the J gene lost 5 bases, with 15 bases spanning the gap. In germline, CDR1 is SGHTA, CDR2 FQGTGA. This CDR3 region has 14 residues. CDR3: CASSPLARAETQYF. Written as DNA, the CDR3 is TGTGCCAGCAGCCCGCTAGCAAGGGCCGAGACCCAGTACTTC.

This chain uses TRBV7-9 with TRBJ1-2; 7 bases align to TRBD1. The ends lost 5 bases at V and 4 bases at J; junction bases unmatched: 7. CDR3 length: 14 amino acids. Germline V gene sequence: CDR1 SEHNR, CDR2 FQNEAQ (reference sequence). The CDR3: CASSLPRDSYGYTF. Written as DNA, the CDR3 is TGTGCCAGCAGCCTTCCGCGGGACAGCTATGGCTACACCTTC.

The gene calls are TRBV2 and TRBJ1-2; no definite D call. CDR1 and CDR2 (germline): SNHLY, FYNNEI. The CDR3 extends over 11 amino acids. V was clipped by 1 base and J by 9 bases, with 6 bases between them. CDR3 bases: TGTGCCAGCAGTGAAGAAACAAGCTACACCTTC. The encoded protein is CASSEETSYTF.

The chain uses TRBV10-3 and TRBJ1-1; 9 bases align to TRBD1. This CDR3 has 18 amino acids. Losses at the gene ends were 3 bases for V and 4 bases for J; bases not matched to a gene: 15. Per germline, CDR1 ENHRY and CDR2 SYGVKD. CDR3 sequence: CAISDWDRVTFGSTEAFF. For the CDR3, the DNA is TGTGCCATCAGTGATTGGGACAGGGTAACTTTTGGGAGCACTGAAGCTTTCTTT.

The chain employs TRBV10-3 and TRBJ2-7, with TRBD1 identical over 7 bases. In germline, CDR1 is ENHRY, CDR2 SYGVKD. V lost 4 bases and J lost 0; bases outside the gene matches: 9. CDR3 length equals 16 residues. The CDR3 coding sequence is TGTGCCATCAGTGGGGCCACAGGGGACAGCTCCTACGAGCAGTACTTC. Translating it yields CAISGATGDSSYEQYF.

This chain uses TRBV18 with TRBJ2-4; TRBD2 is a possible D gene (6 bases). The CDR3 sequence is 17 residues long. The germline gives CDR1 KGHSH, CDR2 LQKENI. V was trimmed by 3 bases and J by 0 bases, leaving 15 bases between them. Written as DNA, the CDR3 is TGTGCCAGCTCACCGGAGCTAGCGCCAACAGCCAAAAACATTCAGTACTTC. It is translated as CASSPELAPTAKNIQYF.

The rearrangement links TRBV21-1 to TRBJ2-3; the DNA was not compared with TRBD2, the D call given in the table. TRBV21-1 is a pseudogene. This CDR3 is built from 16 residues. The CDR3 DNA sequence: TGTGCCAGCAGCCCGCCGGGAGGGCCTGGCACAGATACGCAGTATTTT. Translation: CASSPPGGPGTDTQYF.

This clone was seen just once. This chain connects TRBV25-1 to TRBJ1-4; 9 bases map to TRBD1. Losses at the gene ends were 3 bases for V and 4 bases for J; bases not matched to a gene: 6. Germline CDR1 is MGHDK and CDR2 is SYGVNS. The CDR3 has 16 amino acids. Here the CDR3 DNA reads TGTGCCAGCAGTGATATAAGGACAGGGGTTAATGAAAAACTGTTTTTT. Its translation is CASSDIRTGVNEKLFF. Supplemented by reference TRBV25-1 and TRBJ1-4, the full variable domain reads EADIYQTPRYLVIGTGKKITLECSQTMGHDKMYWYQQDPGMELHLIHYSYGVNSTEKGDLSSESTVSRIRTEHFPLTLESARPSHTSQYLCASSDIRTGVNEKLFFGSGTQLSVL.

The chain employs TRBV4-2 and TRBJ2-5, with D possibly being TRBD2 (5 bases). The CDR3 is 16 residues long. V was shortened by 1 base and J by 0 bases, with 12 bases between the two germline ends. Germline V gives CDR1 LGHNA, CDR2 YNFKEQ. Written as DNA, the CDR3 is TGTGCCAGCAGCCAAGTTGGGAGAGACTACCAAGAGACCCAGTACTTC. The encoded protein is CASSQVGRDYQETQYF.

This clone was seen more than once but under ten times. The chain has TRBV6-7 and TRBJ2-1; perhaps TRBD1 as D (6 bases). TRBV6-7 is assigned to the ORF class and has an uncertain function. The CDR3 is 19 amino acids. The V gene lost 4 bases and the J gene lost 0 bases, with 22 bases spanning the gap. CDR3 nucleotides: TGTGCCAGCAGTTGGAGTTTTAGGGACATATTCTGCTCCTACAATGAGCAGTTCTTC. This encodes CASSWSFRDIFCSYNEQFF.

As for this clone: At one end the junction does not follow the germline gene, possibly because of a read error. CDR3 sequence reads: CSSSRVGNEQFF. The CDR3 DNA reads as TGTTCCAGCAGCCGGGTTGGGAATGAGCAGTTCTTC. V and J are TRBV7-9 and TRBJ2-1; D is unresolved. Germline assignment: CDR1 SEHNR and CDR2 FQNEAQ (reference sequence). This CDR3 comprises 12 residues.

The chain is built from TRBV7-2 and TRBJ2-7, with D maybe TRBD1 (6 bases). Trimming pared 5 bases from V and 3 bases from J, leaving 11 bases between. The CDR3 has 13 amino acids. CDR1 and CDR2 (germline): SGHTA, FQGNSA. The CDR3 loop reads CASSPRGSYEQYF. Here the CDR3 DNA reads TGTGCCAGCAGCCCGAGGGGGAGCTACGAGCAGTACTTC.

The chain is built from TRBV18 and TRBJ1-3; D not certain. V gave up 3 bases and J gave up 0 bases, with 6 bases separating them. CDR3 length: 14 residues. Germline CDR1 is KGHSH and CDR2 is LQKENI. CDR3 DNA sequence: TGTGCCAGCTCACCTGACATCTCTGGAAACACCATATATTTT. Residues: CASSPDISGNTIYF.

As regards this clone: The junction departs from the called germline gene at one end, perhaps through a read error. The CDR3 region has the DNA TGTGCCAGCAGCCCAGGCCCGGCTGACACTGAAGCTCTCTTT. Translated: CASSPGPADTEALF. The chain employs TRBV6-5 and TRBJ1-1; D is unclear. The CDR3 is 14 amino acids. CDR1 is MNHEY and CDR2 is SVGAGI in the germline V gene.

The chain uses TRBV27 and TRBJ1-2; 7 nucleotides align to TRBD1. Per germline, CDR1 MNHEY and CDR2 SMNVEV (reference sequence). Unmatched junction bases numbered 14, after V lost 6 bases and J lost 4 bases. This CDR3 has 16 amino acids. Written as DNA, the CDR3 is TGTGCCAGCAGAGATTGGGAGACAGGGTTGGGCTATGGCTACACCTTC. Amino acids: CASRDWETGLGYGYTF.

CDR3 nucleotide sequence: TGTGCCAGCAGTCCCCTCACAGGGGGACGGAACACTGAAGCTTTCTTT. This codes for CASSPLTGGRNTEAFF. The chain uses TRBV14 and TRBJ1-1; 8 nucleotides align to TRBD1. The germline V gene has CDR1 SGHDN and CDR2 FVKESK. The CDR3 loop spans 16 amino acids. J gave up 1 base and V 6 bases, and 10 bases lay outside the gene matches.

This chain joins TRBV7-2 and TRBJ1-3; D is uncertain. V gave up 5 bases and J gave up 4 bases, with 15 bases separating them. Germline CDR1 SGHTA, CDR2 FQGNSA. This CDR3 is 15 amino acids long. The chain's CDR3 is CASSRRWISGNTIYF. The CDR3 bases are TGTGCCAGCAGCAGGCGGTGGATTAGCGGAAACACCATATATTTT.

This rearrangement joins TRBV18 to TRBJ1-3, with 7 bases matching TRBD1. CDR3 length: 17 residues. V dropped 5 bases and J dropped 4; count of bases not matched to a gene: 14. Per germline, CDR1 KGHSH and CDR2 LQKENI. CDR3 protein: CASSARQGRVSGNTIYF. The DNA for the CDR3 is TGTGCCAGCTCAGCCCGACAGGGTCGGGTTTCCGGAAACACCATATATTTT.

The chain links TRBV7-6 to TRBJ2-3, with 8 bases matching TRBD2. CDR1 and CDR2 from the germline V gene are SGHVS and FNYEAQ. The CDR3 has 16 residues. The V segment lost 3 bases and the J segment 5 bases; nucleotides outside the gene matches: 10. In DNA form, the CDR3 reads TGTGCCAGCAGCTTTGCCCACAGGGCGGGGGGAGATACGCAGTATTTT. Its translation: CASSFAHRAGGDTQYF.

V and J are TRBV11-2 and TRBJ1-1; 9 positions match TRBD1. Germline V lookup: CDR1 SGHAT, CDR2 FQNNGV. The CDR3 is 14 amino acids. V lost 5 bases and J lost 5; bases outside the gene matches: 6. CDR3 sequence reads: CASSQTGGITEAFF. The DNA for the CDR3 is TGTGCCAGCAGCCAAACAGGGGGCATAACTGAAGCTTTCTTT.

The chain uses TRBV2 and TRBJ1-6; TRBD1 matches 7 bases. The V gene's germline CDR1 is SNHLY and CDR2 FYNNEI. V was pared by 8 bases and J by 0 bases, with 7 bases of the junction left unmatched. CDR3 length: 16 residues. The CDR3 region has the DNA TGTGCCAGCGAAACGGGGGACAGCTCCTATAATTCACCCCTCCACTTT. It codes for CASETGDSSYNSPLHF.

The chain carries TRBV7-3 and TRBJ2-1; TRBD2 is a possible D gene (5 bases). The CDR3 runs to 15 residues. The V and J ends lost 5 bases and 8 bases respectively, with 19 bases between them. CDR1 and CDR2 from the germline V gene are SGHTA and FQGTGA. DNA of the CDR3: TGTGCCAGCAGCCCGACGGGCTCAACCGGGGATGAGCAGTTCTTC. This sequence encodes CASSPTGSTGDEQFF. The entire variable domain, with the rest obtained from reference TRBV7-3 and TRBJ2-1, is as follows: GAGVSQTPSNKVTEKGKYVELRCDPISGHTALYWYRQSLGQGPEFLIYFQGTGAADDSGLPNDRFFAVRPEGSVSTLKIQRTERGDSAVYLCASSPTGSTGDEQFFGPGTRLTVL.

CDR3 DNA: TGTGCCATCAGTGAGACAGGGGGTGGATACGAGCAGTACTTC. Translation gives CAISETGGGYEQYF. The rearrangement links TRBV10-3 to TRBJ2-7, with TRBD1 identical over 8 bases. This CDR3 contains 14 residues. V lost 2 bases, J lost 4 bases, and 4 bases stayed unmatched. The germline gives CDR1 ENHRY, CDR2 SYGVKD.

The chain joins TRBV5-4 to TRBJ1-2; 10 nucleotides match TRBD1. The CDR3 has 14 residues. The J segment lost 3 bases and the V segment lost 4 bases, leaving 3 bases of the junction unmatched. CDR1 is SGHNT, CDR2 YYREEE, per germline (reference sequence). This CDR3 reads CASSPDRGDYGYTF. The CDR3 DNA sequence: TGTGCCAGCAGCCCGGACAGGGGGGACTATGGCTACACCTTC.

This chain connects TRBV5-1 to TRBJ2-3; tentatively, D is TRBD2 (6 bases). Germline lookup yields CDR1 SGHRS and CDR2 YFSETQ. Trimming stripped 1 base from V and 0 bases from J, with 9 bases between. The CDR3 spans 15 residues. The CDR3 coding sequence is TGCGCCAGCAGCTTGTGGGGGGACAGCACAGATACGCAGTATTTT. Translated, it gives CASSLWGDSTDTQYF.

The rearrangement links TRBV2 to TRBJ2-4; 12 bases line up with TRBD2. V was pared by 7 bases and J by 1 base, with 8 bases of the junction left unmatched. This CDR3 spans 17 amino acids. CDR1 SNHLY and CDR2 FYNNEI come from the germline V gene. The CDR3 here is CASTRTSGAGAKNIQYF. The CDR3 region has the DNA TGTGCCAGCACTAGGACTAGCGGGGCCGGGGCCAAAAACATTCAGTACTTC.

A few counts support this clone. The chain has TRBV5-6 and TRBJ1-2; D perhaps matches TRBD1 (5 bases). Per germline, CDR1 SGHDT and CDR2 YYEEEE. V was pared by 6 bases and J by 4 bases, with 16 bases between. This CDR3 contains 14 residues. CDR3 bases: TGTGCCAGCACCCCTACAAGGCAGGGCTATGGCTACACCTTC. It specifies CASTPTRQGYGYTF.